This TCR beta chain was captured in a study of T cell responses to AZD1222 COVID-19 vaccine. CDR1 and CDR2 from the germline V gene are SNHLY and FYNNEI. This CDR3 is built from 14 residues. With V trimmed by 6 bases and J by 4 bases, 6 bases remained unmatched. Produced via immunoSEQ multiplex PCR; TCRdb's table is partial and in-frame only. The sample carries more than 85,000 clones, about 94% recorded once. Findings of the study overall: A mostly white British donor set with more females was recruited, and clonal diversity was possibly underestimated. All repertoire sampling was performed exclusively after the peak T cell response.

A word on this clone: Its specificity is unknown.

This chain links TRBV2 with TRBJ1-2; TRBD1 matches at 9 bases. The sample in question was peripheral blood, obtained 28 days after the second AZD1222 dose. The receptor comes from an adult who received the AZD1222 COVID-19 vaccine. The CDR3 DNA reads as TGTGCCAGCAGGGGAGGACAGGGGTCCTATGGCTACACCTTC. Residues: CASRGGQGSYGYTF.